This paragraph covers one T cell receptor beta chain sequence. The target of this receptor is not known. It has no much larger one-base neighbor in the sample; base qualities were not kept. The entry originates in a study of blood T cell repertoires in COVID-19 (TCRdb year 2020). At the level of the whole study: Samples covering the acute and convalescent phases of COVID-19 were provided by collaborators in the United States, Italy and Spain. The prospective study material was composed of cDNA or gDNA derived from T cells, B-cell-depleted T cells, or PBMCs. Subjects who had been exposed to COVID-19, were actively infected with it, or had recovered from it provided the deeply sampled blood TCRbeta repertoires that made up the dataset. The repertoires were made available in a free public database intended to serve as a resource for research on the immune response to SARS-CoV-2. Samples were obtained from the ongoing ImmuneRACE study (first 160 participants) and from 950 to 1,500 subjects provided by 6 global collaborators. The sample metadata nearly always contained a de-identified subject ID, COVID-19 status, age in years and sex. Where available, HLA class I and class II types were obtained from metadata supplied by the sample provider rather than from assay-based typing. Findings and caveats that apply to the study as a whole: Clinical and demographic metadata were provided uncurated, with the amount varying by source and participant.

Between the V and J ends, shortened by 4 bases and 14 bases respectively, the junction contains 15 bases. The CDR3, cysteine through phenylalanine, is 12 amino acids long. The read is trimmed to its CDR3 DNA, 36 bases read in frame from base 1. The germline V gene sets CDR1 to MNHEY and CDR2 to SVGAGI. In the prospective study, participants were roughly 18 to 95 years old, resided in about two dozen geographic areas of the United States, and were enrolled through a virtual design. To assign participants to cohorts, the prospective study relied on clinical history that participants themselves reported in a screening survey and a study questionnaire. Recovered participants in ImmuneRACE Cohort 3 were defined as having two consecutive negative NP/OP PCR tests, clearance from a healthcare professional, or resolution of symptoms. Each participant in the prospective study had whole blood, serum and a nasopharyngeal or oropharyngeal swab collected by mobile phlebotomists. Over a roughly 2-month period, participants in the prospective study had the option of providing additional blood draws and questionnaires. Prospective study blood samples were shipped either frozen or at room temperature before DNA extraction.

The immunoSEQ Assay, a bias-controlled multiplex PCR, was used to amplify TCRbeta CDR3 regions from genomic DNA. The original methods were these. The number of nucleated cells in each sample was estimated from the amplification of reference gene primers within the assay. To quantify the absolute abundance of each unique TCRbeta CDR3 rearrangement, sequence reads were collapsed and filtered. Productive Simpson clonality was computed per sample as the square root of Simpson's diversity index over productive rearrangements. In its TCRdb copy, this immuneACCESS table keeps in-frame sequences only and misses some clones. Where compared with another copy, unresolved V genes explain less than half of these, and the others have no known cause. V, J and clone size are those of that table, while D and trimming were read from the DNA. The sample table shows some 260,000 clones, and about 89% are seen once. About 9.3% of the sample belongs to the ten largest clones.

This sequence originates from a man aged 35 to 55 who had recovered from COVID-19. The chain uses TRBV6-5 and TRBJ1-5, with no confident D gene call. Input material: PBMCs or T cells enriched from blood (not recorded which). CDR3 sequence: CASSSPSGFKHF. The nucleotide sequence is given as TGTGCCAGCAGTTCCCCCTCGGGGTTTAAGCATTTT.